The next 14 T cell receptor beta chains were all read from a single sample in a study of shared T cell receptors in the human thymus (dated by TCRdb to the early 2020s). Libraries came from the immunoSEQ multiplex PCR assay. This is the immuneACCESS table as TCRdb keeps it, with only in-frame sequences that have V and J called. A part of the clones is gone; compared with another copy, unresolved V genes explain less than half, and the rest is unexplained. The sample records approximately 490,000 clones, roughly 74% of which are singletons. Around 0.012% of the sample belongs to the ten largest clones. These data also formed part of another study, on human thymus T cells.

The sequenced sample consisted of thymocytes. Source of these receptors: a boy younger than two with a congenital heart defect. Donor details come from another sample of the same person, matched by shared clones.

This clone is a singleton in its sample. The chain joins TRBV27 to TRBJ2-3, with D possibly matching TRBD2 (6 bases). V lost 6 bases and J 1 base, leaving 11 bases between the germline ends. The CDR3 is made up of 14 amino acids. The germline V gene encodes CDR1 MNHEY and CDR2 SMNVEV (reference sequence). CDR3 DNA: TGTGCCAGCAGCTCCGGGGGAGGCACAGATACGCAGTATTTT. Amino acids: CASSSGGGTDTQYF.

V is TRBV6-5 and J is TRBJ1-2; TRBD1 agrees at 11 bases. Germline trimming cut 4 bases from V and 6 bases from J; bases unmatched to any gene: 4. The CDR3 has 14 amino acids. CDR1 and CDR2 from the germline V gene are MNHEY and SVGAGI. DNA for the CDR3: TGTGCCAGCAGTTCGGACAGGGGGCCGGATGGCTACACCTTC. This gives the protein CASSSDRGPDGYTF.

CDR3 sequence (DNA): TGTGCCAGCAGCGTGCAGGGTTTGAGCAATTCACCCCTCCACTTT. Its protein product is CASSVQGLSNSPLHF. The genes are TRBV9 and TRBJ1-6; possibly TRBD1 for D (5 bases). The CDR3 sequence is 15 residues long. V was shortened by 2 bases and J by 7 bases, with 13 bases between the two germline ends. Germline CDR1 SGDLS, CDR2 YYNGEE. Complete variable domain (other parts from reference TRBV9 and TRBJ1-6): DSGVTQTPKHLITATGQRVTLRCSPRSGDLSVYWYQQSLDQGLQFLIQYYNGEERAKGNILERFSAQQFPDLHSELNLSSLELGDSALYFCASSVQGLSNSPLHFGNGTRLTVT.

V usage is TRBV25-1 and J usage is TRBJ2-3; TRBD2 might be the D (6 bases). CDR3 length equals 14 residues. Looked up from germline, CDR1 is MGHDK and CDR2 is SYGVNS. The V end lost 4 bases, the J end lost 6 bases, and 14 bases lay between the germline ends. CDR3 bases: TGTGCCAGCAGTGGGGACTCACGTGCCGATACGCAGTATTTT. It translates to CASSGDSRADTQYF.

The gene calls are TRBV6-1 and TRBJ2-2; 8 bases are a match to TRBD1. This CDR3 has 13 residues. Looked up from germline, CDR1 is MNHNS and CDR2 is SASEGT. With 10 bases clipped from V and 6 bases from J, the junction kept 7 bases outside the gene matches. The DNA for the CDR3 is TGTGCCACCCGAGGACAGGGCGCCGGGGAGCTGTTTTTT. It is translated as CATRGQGAGELFF.

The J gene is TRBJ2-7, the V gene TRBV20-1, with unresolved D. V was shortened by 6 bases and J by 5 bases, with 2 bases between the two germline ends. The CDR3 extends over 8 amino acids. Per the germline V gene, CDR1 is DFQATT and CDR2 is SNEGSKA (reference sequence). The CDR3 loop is CSADEQYF. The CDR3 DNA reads TGCAGTGCCGACGAGCAGTACTTC.

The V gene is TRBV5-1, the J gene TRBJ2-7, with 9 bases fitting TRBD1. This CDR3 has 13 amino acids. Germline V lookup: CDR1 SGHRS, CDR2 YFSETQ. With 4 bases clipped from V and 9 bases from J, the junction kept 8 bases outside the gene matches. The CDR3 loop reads CASSRGQGRGQYF. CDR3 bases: TGCGCCAGCAGCCGGGGACAGGGAAGAGGGCAGTACTTC.

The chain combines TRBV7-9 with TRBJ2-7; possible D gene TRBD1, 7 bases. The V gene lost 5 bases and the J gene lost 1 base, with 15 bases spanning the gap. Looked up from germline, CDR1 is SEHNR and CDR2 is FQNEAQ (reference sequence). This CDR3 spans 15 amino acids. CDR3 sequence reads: CASSHTGDSSYEQYF. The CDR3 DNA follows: TGTGCCAGCAGCCACACAGGGGACTCTTCCTACGAGCAGTACTTC.

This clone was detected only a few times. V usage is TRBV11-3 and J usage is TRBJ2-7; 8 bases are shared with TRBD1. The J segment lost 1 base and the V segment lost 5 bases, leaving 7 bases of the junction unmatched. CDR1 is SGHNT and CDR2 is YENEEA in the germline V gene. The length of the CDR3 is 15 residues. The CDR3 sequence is CASSARTGWSYEQYF. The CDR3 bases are TGTGCCAGCAGCGCGCGGACAGGGTGGTCCTACGAGCAGTACTTC. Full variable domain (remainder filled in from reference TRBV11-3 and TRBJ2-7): EAGVVQSPRYKIIEKKQPVAFWCNPISGHNTLYWYLQNLGQGPELLIRYENEEAVDDSQLPKDRFSAERLKGVDSTLKIQPAELGDSAVYLCASSARTGWSYEQYFGPGTRLTVT.

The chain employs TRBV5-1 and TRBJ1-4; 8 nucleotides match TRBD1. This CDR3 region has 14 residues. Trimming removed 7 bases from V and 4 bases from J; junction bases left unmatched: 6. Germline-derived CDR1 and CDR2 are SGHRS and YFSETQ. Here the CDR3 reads CASCWGQDNEKLFF. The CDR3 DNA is TGCGCCAGCTGCTGGGGACAGGATAATGAAAAACTGTTTTTT.

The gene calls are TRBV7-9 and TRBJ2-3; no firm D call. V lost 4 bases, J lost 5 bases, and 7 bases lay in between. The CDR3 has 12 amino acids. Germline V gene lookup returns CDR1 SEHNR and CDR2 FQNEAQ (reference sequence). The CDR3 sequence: CASSSFIDTQYF. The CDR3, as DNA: TGTGCCAGCAGCTCATTCATAGATACGCAGTATTTT.

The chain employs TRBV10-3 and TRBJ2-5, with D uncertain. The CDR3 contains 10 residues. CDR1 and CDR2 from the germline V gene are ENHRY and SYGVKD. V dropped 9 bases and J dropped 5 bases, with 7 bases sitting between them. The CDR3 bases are TGTGCCATTGGGCTTGAGACCCAGTACTTC. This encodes CAIGLETQYF.

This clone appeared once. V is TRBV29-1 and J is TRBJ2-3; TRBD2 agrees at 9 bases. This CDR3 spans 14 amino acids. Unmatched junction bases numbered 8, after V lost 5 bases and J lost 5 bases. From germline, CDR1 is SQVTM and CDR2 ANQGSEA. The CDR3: CSVLGGLAGDTQYF. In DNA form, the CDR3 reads TGCAGCGTTTTGGGGGGACTAGCAGGAGATACGCAGTATTTT.

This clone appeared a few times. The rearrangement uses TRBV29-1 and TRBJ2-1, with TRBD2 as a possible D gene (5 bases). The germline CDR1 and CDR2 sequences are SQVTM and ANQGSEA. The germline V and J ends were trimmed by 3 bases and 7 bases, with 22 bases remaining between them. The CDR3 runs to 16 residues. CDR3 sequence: CSVEARCTPGRNEQFF. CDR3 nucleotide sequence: TGCAGCGTTGAGGCTCGGTGTACCCCGGGAAGGAATGAGCAGTTCTTC.